This T cell receptor (beta chain) was documented in a study of cytomegalovirus exposure and HLA in healthy donors. At the level of the study: Membership in the Caucasian-associated ancestry cluster was found for about four fifths of nearly 400 genotyped donors.

Broader study findings: Within the data, a cluster of highly shared sequence variants was likely a sequencing artifact. Most CMV-associated TCR beta chains were later found to appear HLA-restricted.

Per germline, CDR1 SNHLY and CDR2 FYNNEI. The junction had 9 bases not matched to a gene; V was cut back by 7 bases and J by 5 bases. The CDR3 contains 15 residues. The study ran its PCR with 60 Vbeta and 13 Jbeta primers. Libraries were prepared by immunoSEQ multiplex PCR; TCRdb keeps only in-frame clonotypes and omits some of them. The sample comprises roughly 160,000 clones, around 80% of which are singletons, and 1% rests with the top ten. Note on this clone: The antigen remains undetermined.

The V call is TRBV2, the J call TRBJ2-1; 9 nucleotides match TRBD2. The TCR originated in a woman aged 45-59 years in good health and CMV-seropositive. Sequencing was performed on PBMCs. The CDR3 DNA follows: TGTGCCAGCAAGACCCTGACTAGCGGAGACAATGAGCAGTTCTTC. Translating gives CASKTLTSGDNEQFF. Using reference TRBV2 and TRBJ2-1 for the parts outside the CDR3, the full variable domain is EPEVTQTPSHQVTQMGQEVILRCVPISNHLYFYWYRQILGQKVEFLVSFYNNEISEKSEIFDDQFSVERPDGSNFTLKIRSTKLEDSAMYFCASKTLTSGDNEQFFGPGTRLTVL.